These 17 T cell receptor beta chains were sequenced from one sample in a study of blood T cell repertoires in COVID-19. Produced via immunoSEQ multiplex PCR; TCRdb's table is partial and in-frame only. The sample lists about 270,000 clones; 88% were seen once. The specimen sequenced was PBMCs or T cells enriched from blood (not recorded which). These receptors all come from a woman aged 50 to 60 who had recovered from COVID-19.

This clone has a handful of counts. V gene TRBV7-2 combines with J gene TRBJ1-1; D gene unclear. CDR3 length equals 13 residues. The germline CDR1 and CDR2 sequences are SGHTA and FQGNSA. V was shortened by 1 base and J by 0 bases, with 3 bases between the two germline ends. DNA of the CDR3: TGTGCCAGCAGCTTAGGTATGAACACTGAAGCTTTCTTT. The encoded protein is CASSLGMNTEAFF.

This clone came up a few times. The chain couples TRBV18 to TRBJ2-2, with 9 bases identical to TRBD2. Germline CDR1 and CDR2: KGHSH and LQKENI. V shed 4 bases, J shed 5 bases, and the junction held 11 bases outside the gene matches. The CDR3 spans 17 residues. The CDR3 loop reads CASSRKRASGVTGELFF. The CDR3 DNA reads TGTGCCAGCTCACGGAAGAGGGCTAGCGGGGTTACCGGGGAGCTGTTTTTT.

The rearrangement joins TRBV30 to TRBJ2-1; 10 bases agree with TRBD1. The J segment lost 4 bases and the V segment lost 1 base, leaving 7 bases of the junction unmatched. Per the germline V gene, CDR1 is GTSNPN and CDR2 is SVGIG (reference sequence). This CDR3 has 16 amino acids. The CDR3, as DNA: TGTGCCTGGAGTGCCGAGGGACAGGGGAGTTACAATGAGCAGTTCTTC. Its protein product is CAWSAEGQGSYNEQFF.

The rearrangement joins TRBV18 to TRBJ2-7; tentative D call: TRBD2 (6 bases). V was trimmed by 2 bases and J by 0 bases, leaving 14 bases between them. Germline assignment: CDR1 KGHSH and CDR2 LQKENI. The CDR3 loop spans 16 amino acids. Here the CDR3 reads CASSPGSGVSSYEQYF. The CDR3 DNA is TGTGCCAGCTCACCAGGTAGCGGAGTAAGCTCCTACGAGCAGTACTTC.

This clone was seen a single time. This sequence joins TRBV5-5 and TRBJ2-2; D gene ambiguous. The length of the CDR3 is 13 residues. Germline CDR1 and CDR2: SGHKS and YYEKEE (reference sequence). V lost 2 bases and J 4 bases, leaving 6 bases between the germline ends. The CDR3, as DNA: TGTGCCAGCAGCTTTGAACTCACCGGGGAGCTGTTTTTT. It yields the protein CASSFELTGELFF.

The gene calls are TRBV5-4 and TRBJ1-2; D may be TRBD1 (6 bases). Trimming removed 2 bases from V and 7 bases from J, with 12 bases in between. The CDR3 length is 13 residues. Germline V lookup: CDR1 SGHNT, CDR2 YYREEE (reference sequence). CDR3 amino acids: CASSLQGVSGYTF. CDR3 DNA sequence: TGTGCCAGCAGCTTACAGGGAGTGAGTGGCTACACCTTC. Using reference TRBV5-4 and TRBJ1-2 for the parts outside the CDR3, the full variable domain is ETGVTQSPTHLIKTRGQQVTLRCSSQSGHNTVSWYQQALGQGPQFIFQYYREEENGRGNFPPRFSGLQFPNYSSELNVNALELDDSALYLCASSLQGVSGYTFGSGTRLTVV.

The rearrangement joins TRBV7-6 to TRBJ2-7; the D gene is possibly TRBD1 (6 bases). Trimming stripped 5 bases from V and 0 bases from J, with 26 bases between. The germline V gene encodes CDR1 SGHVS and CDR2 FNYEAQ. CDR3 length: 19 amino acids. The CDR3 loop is CASSPLASTGTYSSYEQYF. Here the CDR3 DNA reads TGTGCCAGCAGCCCGCTAGCTTCGACAGGTACCTACTCCTCCTACGAGCAGTACTTC.

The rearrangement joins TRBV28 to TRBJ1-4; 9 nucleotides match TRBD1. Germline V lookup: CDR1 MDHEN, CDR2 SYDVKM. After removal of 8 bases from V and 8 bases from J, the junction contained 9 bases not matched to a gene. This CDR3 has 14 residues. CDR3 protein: CASGLITGGEKLFF. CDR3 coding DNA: TGTGCCAGCGGACTTATAACAGGGGGCGAAAAACTGTTTTTT.

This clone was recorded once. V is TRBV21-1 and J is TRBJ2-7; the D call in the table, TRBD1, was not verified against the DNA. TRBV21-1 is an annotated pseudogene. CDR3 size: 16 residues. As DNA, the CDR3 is TGTGCCAGCAGCAACCCGCCGGGACAGGGTTCCTACGAGCAGTACTTC. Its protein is CASSNPPGQGSYEQYF.

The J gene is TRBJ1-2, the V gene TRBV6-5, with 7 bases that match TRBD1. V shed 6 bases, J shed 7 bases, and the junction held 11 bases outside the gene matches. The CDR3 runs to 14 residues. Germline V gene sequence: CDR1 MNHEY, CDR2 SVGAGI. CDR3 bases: TGTGCCAGCAGACCTGGGACAGTATGGGGTGGCTACACCTTC. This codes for CASRPGTVWGGYTF.

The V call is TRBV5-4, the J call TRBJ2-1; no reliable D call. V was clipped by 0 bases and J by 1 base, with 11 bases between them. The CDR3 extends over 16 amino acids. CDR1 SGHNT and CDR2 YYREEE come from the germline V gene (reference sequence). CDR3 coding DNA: TGTGCCAGCAGCTTGGGCCTAGTGAGGTCCTACAATGAGCAGTTCTTC. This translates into CASSLGLVRSYNEQFF.

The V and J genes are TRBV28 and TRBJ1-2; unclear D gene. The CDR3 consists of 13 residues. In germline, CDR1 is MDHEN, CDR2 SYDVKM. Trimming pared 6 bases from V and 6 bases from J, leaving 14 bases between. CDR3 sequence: CASRTTVFHGYTF. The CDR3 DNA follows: TGTGCCAGCAGAACCACAGTTTTCCATGGCTACACCTTC.

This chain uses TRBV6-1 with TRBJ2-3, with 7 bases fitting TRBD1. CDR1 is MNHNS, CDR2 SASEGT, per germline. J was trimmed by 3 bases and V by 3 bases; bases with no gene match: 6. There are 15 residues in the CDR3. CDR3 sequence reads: CASSETGLKTDTQYF. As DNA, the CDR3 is TGTGCCAGCAGTGAGACAGGGCTTAAGACAGATACGCAGTATTTT.

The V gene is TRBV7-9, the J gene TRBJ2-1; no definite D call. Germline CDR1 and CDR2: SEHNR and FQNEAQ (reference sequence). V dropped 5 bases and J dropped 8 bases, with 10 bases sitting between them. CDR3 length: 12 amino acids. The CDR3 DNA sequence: TGTGCCAGCAGCCCCCCCGAGCATGAGCAGTTCTTC. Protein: CASSPPEHEQFF. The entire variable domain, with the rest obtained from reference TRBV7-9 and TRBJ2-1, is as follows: DTGVSQNPRHKITKRGQNVTFRCDPISEHNRLYWYRQTLGQGPEFLTYFQNEAQLEKSRLLSDRFSAERPKGSFSTLEIQRTEQGDSAMYLCASSPPEHEQFFGPGTRLTVL.

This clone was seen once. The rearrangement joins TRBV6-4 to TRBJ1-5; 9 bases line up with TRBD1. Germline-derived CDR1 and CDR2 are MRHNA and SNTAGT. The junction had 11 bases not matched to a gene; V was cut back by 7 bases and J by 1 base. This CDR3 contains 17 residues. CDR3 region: CASNGGQGVRSNQPQHF. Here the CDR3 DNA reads TGTGCCAGCAACGGGGGACAGGGTGTTAGGAGCAATCAGCCCCAGCATTTT.

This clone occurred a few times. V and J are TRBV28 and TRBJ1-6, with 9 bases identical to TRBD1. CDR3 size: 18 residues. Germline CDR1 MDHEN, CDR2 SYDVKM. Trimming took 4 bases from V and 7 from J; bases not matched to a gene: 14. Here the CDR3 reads CASSSSPNRGLGNSPLHF. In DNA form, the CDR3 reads TGTGCCAGCAGTTCTTCACCTAACAGGGGGCTAGGGAATTCACCCCTCCACTTT.

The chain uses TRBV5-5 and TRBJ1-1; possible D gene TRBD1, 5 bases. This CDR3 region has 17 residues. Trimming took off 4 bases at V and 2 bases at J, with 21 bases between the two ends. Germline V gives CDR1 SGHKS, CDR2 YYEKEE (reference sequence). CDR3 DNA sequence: TGTGCCAGCAGCGCTCACGAACCTCGACAGCCAAACACTGAAGCTTTCTTT. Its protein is CASSAHEPRQPNTEAFF.